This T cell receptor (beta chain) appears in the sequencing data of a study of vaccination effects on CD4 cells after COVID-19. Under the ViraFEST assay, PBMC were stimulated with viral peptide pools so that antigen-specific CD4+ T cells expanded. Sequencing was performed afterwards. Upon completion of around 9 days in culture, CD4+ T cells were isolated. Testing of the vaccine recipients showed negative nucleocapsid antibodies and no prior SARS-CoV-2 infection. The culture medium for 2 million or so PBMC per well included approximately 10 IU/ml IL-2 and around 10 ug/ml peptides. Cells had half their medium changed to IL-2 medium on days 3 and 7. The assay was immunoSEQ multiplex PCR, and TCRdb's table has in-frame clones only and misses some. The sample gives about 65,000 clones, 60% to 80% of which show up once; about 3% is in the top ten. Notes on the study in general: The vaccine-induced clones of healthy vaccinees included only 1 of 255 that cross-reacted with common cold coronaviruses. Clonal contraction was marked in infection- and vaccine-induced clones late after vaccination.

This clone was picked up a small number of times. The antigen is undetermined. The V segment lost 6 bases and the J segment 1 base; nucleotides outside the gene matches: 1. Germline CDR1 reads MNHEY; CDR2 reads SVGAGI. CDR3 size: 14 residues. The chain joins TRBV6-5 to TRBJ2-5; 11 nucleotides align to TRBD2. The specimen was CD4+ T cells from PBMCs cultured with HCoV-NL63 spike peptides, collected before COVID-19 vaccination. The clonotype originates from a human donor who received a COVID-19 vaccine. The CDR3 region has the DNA TGTGCCAGCAGCCTAGCGGGGGGCCAAGAGACCCAGTACTTC. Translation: CASSLAGGQETQYF.